This T cell receptor (beta chain) appears in the sequencing data of a study of control samples from healthy donors and cancer patients. Repertoires were generated with immunoSEQ multiplex PCR, while TCRdb's copy carries only in-frame clones and drops some. The sample includes around 100,000 clones, 75% to 90% seen only once; the top ten take about 18%. CDR3 length: 16 amino acids. CDR1 is MGHDK and CDR2 is SYGVNS in the germline V gene. Trimming cost V 3 bases and J 1 base, with 13 bases left between them. The receptor was derived from a man aged 60-69 years with lung cancer. The V call is TRBV25-1, the J call TRBJ1-5, with D unresolved. Sequenced input: PBMCs. The CDR3 sequence is CASSDGSRRSNQPQHF. The CDR3 DNA reads as TGTGCCAGCAGTGATGGGAGCCGAAGAAGCAATCAGCCCCAGCATTTT.